This passage covers 15 T cell receptor beta chains from one sample sequenced in a study of cytomegalovirus exposure and HLA in healthy donors. Primers: 60 Vbeta forward and 13 Jbeta reverse. TCRdb keeps only in-frame clones here, not all; method: immunoSEQ multiplex PCR. The sample lists under 150,000 clones; approximately 80% were seen once. Specimen: PBMCs. The receptors were sampled from a male donor in good health and CMV-seronegative.

The V and J genes are TRBV30 and TRBJ1-3; D unresolved. The CDR3 spans 13 residues. Germline V gene sequence: CDR1 GTSNPN, CDR2 SVGIG (reference sequence). The V end was cut by 1 base, the J end by 4 bases, with 8 bases between. CDR3 region: CAWSAIVGNTIYF. CDR3 DNA sequence: TGTGCCTGGAGTGCTATAGTGGGAAACACCATATATTTT.

CDR3 loop: CASSSETGGFNEKLFF. The DNA of the CDR3 is TGTGCCAGCAGCTCTGAGACAGGGGGCTTTAATGAAAAACTGTTTTTT. J is TRBJ1-4 and V is TRBV7-8; 10 bases line up with TRBD1. The CDR3 is made up of 16 amino acids. Germline V gene sequence: CDR1 SGHVS, CDR2 FQNEAQ. V lost 4 bases to trimming and J lost 4 bases; unmatched junction nucleotides: 6.

V and J are TRBV9 and TRBJ2-7; TRBD1 matches 8 bases. V shed 0 bases, J shed 6 bases, and the junction held 8 bases outside the gene matches. Germline V gives CDR1 SGDLS, CDR2 YYNGEE. The CDR3 sequence is 15 residues long. CDR3 region: CASSVGGQGASEQYF. The CDR3 coding sequence is TGTGCCAGCAGCGTAGGAGGCCAGGGGGCTAGCGAGCAGTACTTC. Full variable domain (remainder filled in from reference TRBV9 and TRBJ2-7): DSGVTQTPKHLITATGQRVTLRCSPRSGDLSVYWYQQSLDQGLQFLIQYYNGEERAKGNILERFSAQQFPDLHSELNLSSLELGDSALYFCASSVGGQGASEQYFGPGTRLTVT.

This clone has just a few counts. V gene TRBV4-1 combines with J gene TRBJ2-1; 16 positions match TRBD2. V trimming: 6 bases; J trimming: 10 bases; junction bases outside the gene matches: 6. CDR1 is MGHRA and CDR2 is YSYEKL in the germline V gene. The CDR3 sequence is 15 residues long. DNA of the CDR3: TGCGCCAGCAGTCCCGGGACTAGCGGGAGGGGGGAGCAGTTCTTC. Its protein is CASSPGTSGRGEQFF.

The chain uses TRBV6-5 and TRBJ2-7; 7 positions match TRBD1. In germline, CDR1 is MNHEY, CDR2 SVGAGI. The CDR3 is 15 residues long. V lost 1 base to trimming and J lost 5 bases; unmatched junction nucleotides: 8. This CDR3 is CASSYFRTGLHEQYF. The CDR3 nucleotides are TGTGCCAGCAGTTACTTTCGGACAGGTCTCCACGAGCAGTACTTC.

V is TRBV25-1 and J is TRBJ2-1; the match to TRBD1 covers 10 bases. After removal of 5 bases from V and 7 bases from J, the junction contained 8 bases not matched to a gene. Germline V CDR1 and CDR2: MGHDK, SYGVNS. The CDR3 is made up of 15 amino acids. In DNA form, the CDR3 reads TGTGCCAGCAGTTCTGGGACAGGGGATGTTAATGAGCAGTTCTTC. This gives the protein CASSSGTGDVNEQFF.

This chain joins TRBV4-1 and TRBJ1-6; D not resolved. The CDR3 is 15 residues long. Germline assignment: CDR1 MGHRA and CDR2 YSYEKL. The V end was cut by 0 bases, the J end by 10 bases, with 13 bases between. In nucleotides, the CDR3 is TGCGCCAGCAGCCAAGATGGGCAGGCCGGATCACCCCTCCACTTT. Translated: CASSQDGQAGSPLHF.

The chain links TRBV4-1 to TRBJ2-1; D call uncertain. The CDR3 sequence is 14 residues long. CDR1 MGHRA and CDR2 YSYEKL come from the germline V gene. V lost 2 bases and J lost 5, with 10 bases in between. For the CDR3, the DNA is TGCGCCAGCAGCCAATGGCCCGCAAACAATGAGCAGTTCTTC. The encoded protein is CASSQWPANNEQFF.

This clone was recorded a few times. The genes are TRBV11-2 and TRBJ2-7, with 14 bases that match TRBD2. V lost 6 bases, J lost 3 bases, and 13 bases stayed unmatched. Germline assignment: CDR1 SGHAT and CDR2 FQNNGV. The CDR3 spans 18 residues. CDR3: CASRIGLAGGLILYEQYF. Written as DNA, the CDR3 is TGTGCCAGCAGGATCGGACTAGCGGGAGGCCTCATCCTCTACGAGCAGTACTTC. Together with reference TRBV11-2 and TRBJ2-7, the CDR3 gives the full variable domain: EAGVAQSPRYKIIEKRQSVAFWCNPISGHATLYWYQQILGQGPKLLIQFQNNGVVDDSQLPKDRFSAERLKGVDSTLKIQPAKLEDSAVYLCASRIGLAGGLILYEQYFGPGTRLTVT.

The genes are TRBV7-9 and TRBJ2-3; 8 bases are a match to TRBD2. The CDR3 length is 13 residues. With 5 bases clipped from V and 7 bases from J, the junction kept 5 bases outside the gene matches. Germline V gene data show CDR1 as SEHNR and CDR2 as FQNEAQ (reference sequence). The CDR3 nucleotides read TGTGCCAGCAGCCGGGAGGGGGGATATACGCAGTATTTT. Protein product: CASSREGGYTQYF.

The rearrangement links TRBV4-2 to TRBJ2-1; maybe TRBD2 (5 bases). CDR1 LGHNA and CDR2 YNFKEQ come from the germline V gene. CDR3 length equals 15 residues. Trimming took 0 bases from V and 5 from J, leaving 11 bases between them. The DNA for the CDR3 is TGTGCCAGCAGCCAAGAGGGAGCTCCCAACAATGAGCAGTTCTTC. Protein sequence: CASSQEGAPNNEQFF.

Written as DNA, the CDR3 is TGTGCCAGCAGCGAGGTTTATTCTGGTGAGCAGTTCTTC. It encodes CASSEVYSGEQFF. The chain employs TRBV5-4 and TRBJ2-1; no clear D. Looked up from germline, CDR1 is SGHNT and CDR2 is YYREEE (reference sequence). The CDR3 is 13 amino acids. The V end lost 4 bases, the J end lost 9 bases, and 14 bases lay between the germline ends.

The chain joins TRBV5-4 to TRBJ2-1, with TRBD2 identical over 8 bases. CDR3 length equals 15 residues. Unmatched junction bases numbered 5, after V lost 1 base and J lost 5 bases. CDR1 SGHNT and CDR2 YYREEE come from the germline V gene (reference sequence). CDR3 sequence: CASSLRREVNNEQFF. In DNA form, the CDR3 reads TGTGCCAGCAGCTTGAGGCGGGAGGTTAACAATGAGCAGTTCTTC.

This clone was seen just once. The CDR3 coding sequence is TGTGCCAGCAGTCCCCTCACGAACTTTGAAGCTTTCTTT. This gives the protein CASSPLTNFEAFF. V is TRBV6-5 and J is TRBJ1-1; D unresolved. The CDR3 covers 13 residues. In germline, CDR1 is MNHEY, CDR2 SVGAGI. The ends were cut back, 5 bases at V and 7 bases at J, with 14 bases in the middle.

In nucleotides, the CDR3 is TGTGCCAGCAGCGGAAACGCGGGACCGTACAATCAGCCCCAGCATTTT. It is translated as CASSGNAGPYNQPQHF. The rearrangement uses TRBV7-2 and TRBJ1-5; maybe TRBD1 (5 bases). The CDR3 runs to 16 residues. V was trimmed by 5 bases and J by 3 bases, leaving 17 bases between them. CDR1 and CDR2 from the germline V gene are SGHTA and FQGNSA.